This T cell receptor (beta chain) comes out of a study of blood T cell repertoires in COVID-19. As for the study in general: The United States, Italy and Spain provided the acute and convalescent COVID-19 samples. PBMCs, B-cell-depleted T cells, or T cells were the source of the cDNA or gDNA that made up the material.

The CDR3 extends over 13 amino acids. Germline lookup yields CDR1 SGDLS and CDR2 YYNGEE. Between the trimmed V and J ends, which lost 1 base and 6 bases, there was a span of 10 bases. Original methodology: The assay estimated nucleated cells by amplifying reference gene primers. Generated by immunoSEQ multiplex PCR, the TCRdb table keeps only in-frame clones and is missing some. V and J calls and clone size are those listed in that table; D and trimming were worked out from the DNA. The sample gives a few hundred thousand clones, roughly four fifths of which show up once; over 7% is in the top ten. The clonotype was recovered from a woman aged 80 or over with COVID-19, enrolled during active disease. The rearrangement uses TRBV9 and TRBJ1-1, with D perhaps matching TRBD1 (6 bases). The sample taken for sequencing was peripheral blood. CDR3 in DNA: TGTGCCAGCAGCGTATCAGGGGTATCTGAAGCTTTCTTT. Translating gives CASSVSGVSEAFF.